This T cell receptor (beta chain) was captured in a study of T cell responses to AZD1222 COVID-19 vaccine (dated by TCRdb to the early 2020s). In the study overall: TCR sequencing covered 233 trial participants: 200 to 220 given two doses of AZD1222 and around 25 given two doses of MenACWY control vaccine. Trial participants were enrolled into age subgroups of 18-55, 56-69 and 70-plus years, which contained approximately 150, 28 and 58 TCR-sequenced participants, respectively.

The time point label corresponds to: about 28 days (+/-7) after the second vaccine dose. The treatment or condition tag for this specimen amounts to: meningococcal conjugate vaccine given as trial control. The vaccinee samples were drawn from two UK trials, COV001 and COV002, one of which was a single-blind randomized controlled phase 2/3 trial testing AZD1222 (ChAdOx1 nCoV-19) in healthy adults. For TCRbeta chain sequencing, PBMC samples from trial participants were taken at day 0 and at day 28 after the second dose. The research as a whole found: Because no day 14 peak-response samples were available, repertoires were characterized only after the peak T cell response. Reportedly, almost half of the unique spike-specific TCRs recognized epitopes lying outside the regions that are mutated in the B.1.351 and B.1.1.7 variants. Conclusions about previously exposed vaccinees are limited, since just five or six AZD1222 recipients were seropositive for SARS-CoV-2 at baseline. Participants were mostly white British and included more females than males, and it was suggested by the authors that clonal diversity may have been underestimated. In the small 56-69-year group, the increase in depth fell short of significance, most likely because of low power. After two AZD1222 doses, both the breadth and the depth of spike-specific TCRs were significantly higher than at day 0 and than in MenACWY recipients. Vaccine-associated CD4 TCRs spanned the whole spike protein, with dominant responses in regions 160-218 and 743-854.

The CDR3 regions of human TCRbeta chains were subjected to immunosequencing. In the authors' own workflow: TCRs in the repertoires were compared against a reference library of SARS-CoV-2-specific TCRs that had been generated with the MIRA antigen-specificity platform. Breadth was defined as the fraction of unique TCRs that were SARS-CoV-2-associated. Depth was defined as the fraction of total T cells that were SARS-CoV-2-associated. Each spike-specific TCR was assigned to its reactive spike region and to a CD4 or CD8 class using the MIRA data. Log10-transformed breadth and depth values were compared by one-way ANOVA with Sidak's multiple comparisons tests. TCRdb carries this immuneACCESS record with in-frame sequences only. Its versions omit some clonotypes, under half of them owing to an unresolved V gene in the studies checked, with the rest unexplained. V and J calls and clone size follow that table, whereas D and trimming were derived from the DNA. In all, the sample holds approximately 180,000 clones, and around 94% of those were seen once. The ten largest make up around 3.6% of the sample.

Concerning this clone: What this receptor recognizes is not known. No clone much larger than this one lies a single base away; base qualities are absent.

This specimen was peripheral blood, taken 28 days after the second dose of the MenACWY control vaccine. The TCR comes from an adult who received the MenACWY meningococcal vaccine as a control.

Here is the DNA: TGTGCCAGCAGCTTAGGGACACCGGATCAAGAGACCCAGTACTTC. The encoded protein is CASSLGTPDQETQYF. The rearranged chain carries TRBV7-3 and TRBJ2-5; possibly the D gene is TRBD1, per 6 matching bases. CDR1 and CDR2, looked up from the germline V gene, are SGHTA and FQGTGA. V is cut by 2 bases and J by 2 bases, and the space between the germline ends is 12 bases. The CDR3 contains 15 residues, cysteine and phenylalanine counted. Only the CDR3 DNA is retained, 45 bases long and in frame from the first base.